This T cell receptor (beta chain) appears in the sequencing data of a study of T cells in Graves' hyperthyroidism and ophthalmopathy. RNA transcripts were the template for amplifying TCR beta CDR3 regions. HTBI primers were employed in a first-round RT-PCR of the TCR CDR3. TCRdb reprocessed the multiplex PCR reads with MiXCR, giving one entry per CDR3 protein. The sample lists fewer than 450,000 distinct CDR3 sequences, around an eighth seen once, with approximately 29% in the top ten. The ends lost 6 bases at V and 1 base at J; junction bases unmatched: 7. Looked up from germline, CDR1 is MGHDK and CDR2 is SYGVNS. The CDR3 length is 15 residues.

This rearrangement joins TRBV25-1 to TRBJ2-7, with TRBD2 identical over 9 bases. Sequenced material: blood. The sequence came from a man aged 45-65 years with Graves' ophthalmopathy. CDR3 sequence: CASRGLAGFSYEQYF. DNA of the CDR3: TGTGCCAGCAGGGGGCTAGCGGGGTTTTCCTACGAGCAGTACTTC.